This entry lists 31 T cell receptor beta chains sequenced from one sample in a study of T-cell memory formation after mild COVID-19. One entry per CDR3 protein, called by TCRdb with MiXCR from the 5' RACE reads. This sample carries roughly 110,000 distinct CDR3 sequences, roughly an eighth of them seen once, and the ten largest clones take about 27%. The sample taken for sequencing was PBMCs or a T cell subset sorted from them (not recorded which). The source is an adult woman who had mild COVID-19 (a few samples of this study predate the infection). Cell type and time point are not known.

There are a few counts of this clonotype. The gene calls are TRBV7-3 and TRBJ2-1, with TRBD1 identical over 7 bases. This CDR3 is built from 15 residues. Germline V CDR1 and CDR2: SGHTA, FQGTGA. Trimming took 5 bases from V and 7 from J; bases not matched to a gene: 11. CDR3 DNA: TGTGCCAGCAGCCCGACCGGGACAGCCATTAATGAGCAGTTCTTC. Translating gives CASSPTGTAINEQFF.

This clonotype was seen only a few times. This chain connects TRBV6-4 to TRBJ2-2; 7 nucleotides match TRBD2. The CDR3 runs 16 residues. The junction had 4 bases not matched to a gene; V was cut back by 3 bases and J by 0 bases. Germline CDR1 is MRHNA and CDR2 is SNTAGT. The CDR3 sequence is CASSDGGGANTGELFF. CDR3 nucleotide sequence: TGTGCCAGCAGTGATGGCGGGGGAGCGAACACCGGGGAGCTGTTTTTT.

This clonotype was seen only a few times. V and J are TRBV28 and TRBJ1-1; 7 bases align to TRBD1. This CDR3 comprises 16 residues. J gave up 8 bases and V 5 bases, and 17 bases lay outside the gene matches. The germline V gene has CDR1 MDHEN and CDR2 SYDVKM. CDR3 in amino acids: CASSPNHWGQRVEAFF. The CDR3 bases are TGTGCCAGCAGTCCCAACCACTGGGGACAGAGAGTCGAAGCTTTCTTT.

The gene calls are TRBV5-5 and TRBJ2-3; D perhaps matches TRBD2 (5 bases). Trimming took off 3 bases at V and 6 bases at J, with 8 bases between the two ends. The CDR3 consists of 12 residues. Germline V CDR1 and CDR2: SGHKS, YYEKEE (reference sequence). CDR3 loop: CASSWTGDTQYF. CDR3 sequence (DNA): TGTGCCAGCAGCTGGACTGGGGATACGCAGTATTTT.

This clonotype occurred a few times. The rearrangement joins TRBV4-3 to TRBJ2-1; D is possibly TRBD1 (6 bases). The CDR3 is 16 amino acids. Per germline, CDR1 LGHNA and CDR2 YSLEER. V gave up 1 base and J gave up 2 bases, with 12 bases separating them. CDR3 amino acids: CASSQAGGLTYNEQFF. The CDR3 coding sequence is TGCGCCAGCAGCCAAGCTGGGGGCCTTACCTACAATGAGCAGTTCTTC.

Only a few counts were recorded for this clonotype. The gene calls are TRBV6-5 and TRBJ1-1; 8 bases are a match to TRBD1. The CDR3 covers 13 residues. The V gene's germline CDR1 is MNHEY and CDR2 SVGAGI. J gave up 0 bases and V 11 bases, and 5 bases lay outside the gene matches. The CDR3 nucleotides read TGTGCCGCCGGACAGGGCCTGAACACTGAAGCTTTCTTT. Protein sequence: CAAGQGLNTEAFF.

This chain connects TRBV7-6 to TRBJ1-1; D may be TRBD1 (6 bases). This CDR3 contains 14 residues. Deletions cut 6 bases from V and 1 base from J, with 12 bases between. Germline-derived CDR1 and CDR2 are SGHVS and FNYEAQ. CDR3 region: CASSPGHSNTEAFF. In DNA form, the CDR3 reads TGTGCCAGCAGTCCGGGACACTCGAACACTGAAGCTTTCTTT.

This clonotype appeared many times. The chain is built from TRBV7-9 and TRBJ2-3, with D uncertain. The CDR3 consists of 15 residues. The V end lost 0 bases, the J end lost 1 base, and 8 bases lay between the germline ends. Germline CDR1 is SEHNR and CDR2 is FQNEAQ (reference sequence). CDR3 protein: CASSLARRGTDTQYF. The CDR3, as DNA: TGTGCCAGCAGCTTAGCGCGTAGGGGCACAGATACGCAGTATTTT.

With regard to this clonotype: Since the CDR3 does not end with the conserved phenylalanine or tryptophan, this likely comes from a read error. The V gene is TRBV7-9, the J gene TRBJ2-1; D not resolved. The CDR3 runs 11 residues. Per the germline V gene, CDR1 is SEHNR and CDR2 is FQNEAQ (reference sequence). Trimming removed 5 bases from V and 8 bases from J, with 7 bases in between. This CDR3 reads CASSEFYEQFL. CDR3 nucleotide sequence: TGTGCCAGCAGCGAGTTCTATGAGCAGTTCTTA.

DNA of the CDR3: TGTGCCAGCAGCTTGGCCCCACGGTACACTGAAGCTTTCTTT. Its translation is CASSLAPRYTEAFF. This sequence joins TRBV5-8 and TRBJ1-1; D is ambiguous. V was shortened by 0 bases and J by 3 bases, with 9 bases between the two germline ends. This CDR3 contains 14 residues. Germline loops: CDR1 SGHTS, CDR2 YDEGEE.

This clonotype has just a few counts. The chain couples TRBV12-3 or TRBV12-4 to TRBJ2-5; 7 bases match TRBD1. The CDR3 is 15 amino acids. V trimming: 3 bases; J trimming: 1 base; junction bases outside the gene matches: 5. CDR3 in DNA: TGTGCCAGCAGTTTTCCGCCAGGGGGCCAAGAGACCCAGTACTTC. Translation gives CASSFPPGGQETQYF.

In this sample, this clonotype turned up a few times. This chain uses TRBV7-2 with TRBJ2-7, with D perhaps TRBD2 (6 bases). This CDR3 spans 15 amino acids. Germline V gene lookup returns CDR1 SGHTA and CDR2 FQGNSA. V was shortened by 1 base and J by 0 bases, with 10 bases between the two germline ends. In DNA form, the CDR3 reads TGTGCCAGCAGCTTAGGGGCGGGGCTCTCCTACGAGCAGTACTTC. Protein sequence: CASSLGAGLSYEQYF. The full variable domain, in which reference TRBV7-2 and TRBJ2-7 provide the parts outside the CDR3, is GAGVSQSPSNKVTEKGKDVELRCDPISGHTALYWYRQSLGQGLEFLIYFQGNSAPDKSGLPSDRFSAERTGGSVSTLTIQRTQQEDSAVYLCASSLGAGLSYEQYFGPGTRLTVT.

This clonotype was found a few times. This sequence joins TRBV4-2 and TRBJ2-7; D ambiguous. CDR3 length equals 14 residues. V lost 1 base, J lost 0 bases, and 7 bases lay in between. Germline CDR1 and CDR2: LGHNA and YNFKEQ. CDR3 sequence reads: CASSQGAISYEQYF. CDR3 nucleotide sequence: TGTGCCAGCAGCCAAGGGGCCATCTCCTACGAGCAGTACTTC.

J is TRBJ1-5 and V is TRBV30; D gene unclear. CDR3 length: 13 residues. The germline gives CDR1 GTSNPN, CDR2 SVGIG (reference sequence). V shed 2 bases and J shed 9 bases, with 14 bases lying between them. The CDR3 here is CAWSRWGESPQHF. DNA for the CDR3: TGTGCCTGGAGTCGATGGGGAGAATCGCCCCAGCATTTT. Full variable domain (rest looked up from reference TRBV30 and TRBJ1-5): SQTIHQWPATLVQPVGSPLSLECTVEGTSNPNLYWYRQAAGRGLQLLFYSVGIGQISSEVPQNLSASRPQDRQFILSSKKLLLSDSGFYLCAWSRWGESPQHFGDGTRLSIL.

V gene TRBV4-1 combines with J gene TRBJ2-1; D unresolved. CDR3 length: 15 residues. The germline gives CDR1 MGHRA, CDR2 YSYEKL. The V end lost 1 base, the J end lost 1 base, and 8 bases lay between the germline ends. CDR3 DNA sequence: TGCGCCAGCAGCCAAGCGCAGGCTTCCTACAATGAGCAGTTCTTC. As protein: CASSQAQASYNEQFF.

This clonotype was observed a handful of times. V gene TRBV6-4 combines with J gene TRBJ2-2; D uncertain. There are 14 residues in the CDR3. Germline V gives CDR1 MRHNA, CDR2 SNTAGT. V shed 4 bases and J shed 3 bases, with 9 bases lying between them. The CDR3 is CASSVAADTGELFF. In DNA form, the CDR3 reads TGTGCCAGCAGTGTGGCTGCGGACACCGGGGAGCTGTTTTTT.

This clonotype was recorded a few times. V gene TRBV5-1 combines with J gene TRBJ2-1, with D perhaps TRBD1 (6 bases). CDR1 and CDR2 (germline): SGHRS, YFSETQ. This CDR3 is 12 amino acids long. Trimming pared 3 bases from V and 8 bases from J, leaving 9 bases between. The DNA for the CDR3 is TGCGCCAGCAGCTCCGCAGGGGATGAGCAGTTCTTC. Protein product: CASSSAGDEQFF. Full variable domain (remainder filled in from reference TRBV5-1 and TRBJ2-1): KAGVTQTPRYLIKTRGQQVTLSCSPISGHRSVSWYQQTPGQGLQFLFEYFSETQRNKGNFPGRFSGRQFSNSRSEMNVSTLELGDSALYLCASSSAGDEQFFGPGTRLTVL.

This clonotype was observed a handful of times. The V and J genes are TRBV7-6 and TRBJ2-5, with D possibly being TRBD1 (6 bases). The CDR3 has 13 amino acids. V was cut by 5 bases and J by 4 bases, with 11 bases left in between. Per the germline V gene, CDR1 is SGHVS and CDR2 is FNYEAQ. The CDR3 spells CASSPNRAETQYF. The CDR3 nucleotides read TGTGCCAGCAGCCCAAACAGGGCAGAGACCCAGTACTTC.

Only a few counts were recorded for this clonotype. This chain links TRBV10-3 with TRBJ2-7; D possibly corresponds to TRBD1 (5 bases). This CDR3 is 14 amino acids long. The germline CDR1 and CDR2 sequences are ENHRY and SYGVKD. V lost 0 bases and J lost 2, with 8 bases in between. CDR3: CAISESQQAYEQYF. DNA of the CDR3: TGTGCCATCAGTGAGTCACAACAGGCCTACGAGCAGTACTTC.

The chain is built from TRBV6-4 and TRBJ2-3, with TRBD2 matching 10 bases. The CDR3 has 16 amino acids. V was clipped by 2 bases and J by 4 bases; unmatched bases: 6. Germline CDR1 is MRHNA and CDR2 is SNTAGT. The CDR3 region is CASSDEAGGPSDTQYF. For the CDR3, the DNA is TGTGCCAGCAGTGACGAAGCGGGGGGGCCATCAGATACGCAGTATTTT.

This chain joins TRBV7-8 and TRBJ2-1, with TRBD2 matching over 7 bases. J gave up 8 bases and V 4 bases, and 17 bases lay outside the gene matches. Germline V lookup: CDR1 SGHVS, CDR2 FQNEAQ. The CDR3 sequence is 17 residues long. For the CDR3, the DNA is TGTGCCAGCAGCTCGCCCAAACGGGACTACCTTCTGTATGAGCAGTTCTTC. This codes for CASSSPKRDYLLYEQFF. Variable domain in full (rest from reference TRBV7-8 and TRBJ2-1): GAGVSQSPRYKVAKRGQDVALRCDPISGHVSLFWYQQALGQGPEFLTYFQNEAQLDKSGLPSDRFFAERPEGSVSTLKIQRTQQEDSAVYLCASSSPKRDYLLYEQFFGPGTRLTVL.

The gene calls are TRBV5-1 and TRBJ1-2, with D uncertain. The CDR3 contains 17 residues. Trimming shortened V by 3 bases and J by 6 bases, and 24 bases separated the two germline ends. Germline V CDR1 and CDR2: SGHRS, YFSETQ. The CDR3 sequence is CASSSPSLDGWVDGYTF. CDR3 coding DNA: TGCGCCAGCAGCTCCCCCAGTCTGGATGGGTGGGTCGATGGCTACACCTTC. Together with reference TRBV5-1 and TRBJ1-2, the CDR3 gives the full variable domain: KAGVTQTPRYLIKTRGQQVTLSCSPISGHRSVSWYQQTPGQGLQFLFEYFSETQRNKGNFPGRFSGRQFSNSRSEMNVSTLELGDSALYLCASSSPSLDGWVDGYTFGSGTRLTVV.

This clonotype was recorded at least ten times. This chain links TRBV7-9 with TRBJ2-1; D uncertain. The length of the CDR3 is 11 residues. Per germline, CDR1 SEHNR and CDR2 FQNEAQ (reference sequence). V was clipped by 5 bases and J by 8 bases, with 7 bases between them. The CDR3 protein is CASSPSYEQFF. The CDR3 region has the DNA TGTGCCAGCAGCCCCTCCTATGAGCAGTTCTTC. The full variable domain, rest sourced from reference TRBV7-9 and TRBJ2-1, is DTGVSQNPRHKITKRGQNVTFRCDPISEHNRLYWYRQTLGQGPEFLTYFQNEAQLEKSRLLSDRFSAERPKGSFSTLEIQRTEQGDSAMYLCASSPSYEQFFGPGTRLTVL.

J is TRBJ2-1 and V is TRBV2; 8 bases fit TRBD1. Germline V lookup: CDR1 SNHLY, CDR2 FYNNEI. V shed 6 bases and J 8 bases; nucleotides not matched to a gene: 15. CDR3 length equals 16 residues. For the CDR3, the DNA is TGTGCCAGCAGCCTTCGGTCGACAGGGGAGGACGATGAGCAGTTCTTC. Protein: CASSLRSTGEDDEQFF.

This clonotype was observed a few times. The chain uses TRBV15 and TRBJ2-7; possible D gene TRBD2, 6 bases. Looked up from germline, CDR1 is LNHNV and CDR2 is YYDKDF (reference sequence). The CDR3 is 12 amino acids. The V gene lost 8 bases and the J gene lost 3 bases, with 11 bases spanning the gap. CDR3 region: CATGGLNYEQYF. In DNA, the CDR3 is TGTGCCACCGGGGGACTTAACTACGAGCAGTACTTC.

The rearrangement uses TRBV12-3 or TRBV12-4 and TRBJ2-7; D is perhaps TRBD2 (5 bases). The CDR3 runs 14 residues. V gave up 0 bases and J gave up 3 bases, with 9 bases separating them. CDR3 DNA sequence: TGTGCCAGCAGTTTAGCGGGAGAGATCTACGAGCAGTACTTC. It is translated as CASSLAGEIYEQYF.

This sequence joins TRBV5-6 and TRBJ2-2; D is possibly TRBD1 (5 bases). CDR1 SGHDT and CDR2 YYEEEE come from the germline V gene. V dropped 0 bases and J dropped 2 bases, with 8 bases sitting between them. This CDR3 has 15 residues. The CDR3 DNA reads TGTGCCAGCAGCTTGGGTGGGGCCAACACCGGGGAGCTGTTTTTT. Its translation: CASSLGGANTGELFF.

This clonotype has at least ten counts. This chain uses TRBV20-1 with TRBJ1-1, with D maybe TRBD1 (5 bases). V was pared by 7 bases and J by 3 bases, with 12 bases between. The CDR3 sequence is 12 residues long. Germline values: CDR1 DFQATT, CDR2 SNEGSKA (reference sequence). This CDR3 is CSVSLGDTEAFF. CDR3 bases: TGCAGTGTTAGTCTAGGGGACACTGAAGCTTTCTTT.

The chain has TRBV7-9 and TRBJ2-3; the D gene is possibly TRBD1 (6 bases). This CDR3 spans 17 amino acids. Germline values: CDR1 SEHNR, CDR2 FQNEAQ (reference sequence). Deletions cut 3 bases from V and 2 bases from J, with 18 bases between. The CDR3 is CASSFTLQGLVTDTQYF. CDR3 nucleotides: TGTGCCAGCAGCTTTACTTTACAGGGTTTGGTCACAGATACGCAGTATTTT.

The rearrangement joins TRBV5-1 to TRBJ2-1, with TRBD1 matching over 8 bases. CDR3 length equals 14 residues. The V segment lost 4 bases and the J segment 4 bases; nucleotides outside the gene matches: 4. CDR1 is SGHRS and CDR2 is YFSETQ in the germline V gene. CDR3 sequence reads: CASSHGQGYNEQFF. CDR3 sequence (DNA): TGCGCCAGCAGCCACGGACAGGGATACAATGAGCAGTTCTTC.

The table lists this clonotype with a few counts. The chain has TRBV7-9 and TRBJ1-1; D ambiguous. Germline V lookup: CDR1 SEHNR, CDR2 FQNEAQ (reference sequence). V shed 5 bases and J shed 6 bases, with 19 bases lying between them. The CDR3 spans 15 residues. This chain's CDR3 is CASSTPGHLAAEAFF. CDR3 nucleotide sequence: TGTGCCAGCAGCACCCCGGGTCACCTCGCGGCTGAAGCTTTCTTT.